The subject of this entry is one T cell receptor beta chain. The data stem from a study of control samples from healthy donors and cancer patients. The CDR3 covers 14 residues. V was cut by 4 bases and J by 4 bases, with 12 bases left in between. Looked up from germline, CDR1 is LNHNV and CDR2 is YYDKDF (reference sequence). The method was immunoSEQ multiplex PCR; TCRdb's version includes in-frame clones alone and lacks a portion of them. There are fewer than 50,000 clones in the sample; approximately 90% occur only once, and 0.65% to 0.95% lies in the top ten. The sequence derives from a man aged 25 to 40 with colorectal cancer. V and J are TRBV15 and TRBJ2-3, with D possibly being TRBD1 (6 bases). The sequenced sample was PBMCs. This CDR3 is CATSTRGNPDTQYF. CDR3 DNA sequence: TGTGCCACCAGCACAAGGGGGAACCCAGATACGCAGTATTTT.